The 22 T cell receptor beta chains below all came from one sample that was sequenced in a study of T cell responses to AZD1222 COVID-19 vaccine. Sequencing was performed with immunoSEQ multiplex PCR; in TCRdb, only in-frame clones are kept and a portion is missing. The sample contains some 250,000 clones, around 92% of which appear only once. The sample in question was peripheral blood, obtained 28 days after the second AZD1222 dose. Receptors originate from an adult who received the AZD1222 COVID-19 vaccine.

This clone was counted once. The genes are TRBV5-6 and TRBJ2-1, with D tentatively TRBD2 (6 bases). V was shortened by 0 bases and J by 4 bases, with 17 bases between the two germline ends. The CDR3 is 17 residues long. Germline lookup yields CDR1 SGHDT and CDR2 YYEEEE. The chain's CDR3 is CASSLAGGRKGYNEQFF. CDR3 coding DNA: TGTGCCAGCAGCTTGGCCGGAGGGAGGAAGGGATACAATGAGCAGTTCTTC.

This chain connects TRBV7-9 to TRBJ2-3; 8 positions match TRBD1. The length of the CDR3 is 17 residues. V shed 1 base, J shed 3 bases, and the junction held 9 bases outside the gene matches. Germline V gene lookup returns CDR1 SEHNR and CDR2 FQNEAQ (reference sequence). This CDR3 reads CASSLGYRGEITDTQYF. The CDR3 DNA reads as TGTGCCAGCAGCTTAGGATACAGGGGGGAAATAACAGATACGCAGTATTTT.

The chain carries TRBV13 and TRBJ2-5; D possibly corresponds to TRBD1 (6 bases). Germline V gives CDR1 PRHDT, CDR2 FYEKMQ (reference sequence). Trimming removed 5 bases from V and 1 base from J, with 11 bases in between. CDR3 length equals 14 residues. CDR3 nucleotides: TGTGCCAGCAGCCCCCGACAGGCCCAAGAGACCCAGTACTTC. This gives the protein CASSPRQAQETQYF.

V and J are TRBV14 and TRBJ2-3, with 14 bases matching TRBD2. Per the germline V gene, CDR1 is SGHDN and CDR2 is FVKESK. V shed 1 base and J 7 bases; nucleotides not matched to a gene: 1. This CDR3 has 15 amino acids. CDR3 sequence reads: CASSQGTSGGYTQYF. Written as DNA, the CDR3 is TGTGCCAGCAGCCAAGGGACTAGCGGGGGGTATACGCAGTATTTT.

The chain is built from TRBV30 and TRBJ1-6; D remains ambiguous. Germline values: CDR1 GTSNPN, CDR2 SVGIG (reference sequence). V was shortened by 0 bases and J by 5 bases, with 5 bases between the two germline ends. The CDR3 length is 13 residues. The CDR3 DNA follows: TGTGCCTGGAGTGTCCGAAATAATTCACCCCTCCACTTT. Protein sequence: CAWSVRNNSPLHF.

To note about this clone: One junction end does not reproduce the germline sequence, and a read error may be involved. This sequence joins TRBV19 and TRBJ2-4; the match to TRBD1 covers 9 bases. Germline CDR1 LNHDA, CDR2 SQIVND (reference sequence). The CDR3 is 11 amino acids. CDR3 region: CASSIGDRVDF. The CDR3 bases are TGTGCCAGTAGTATCGGGGACAGGGTAGACTTC.

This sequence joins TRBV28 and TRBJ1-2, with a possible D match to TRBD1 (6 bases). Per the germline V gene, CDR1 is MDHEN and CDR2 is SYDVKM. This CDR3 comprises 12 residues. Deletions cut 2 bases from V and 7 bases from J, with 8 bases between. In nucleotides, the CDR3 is TGTGCCAGCAGTTTAGAGGGGGGTGGCTACACCTTC. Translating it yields CASSLEGGGYTF.

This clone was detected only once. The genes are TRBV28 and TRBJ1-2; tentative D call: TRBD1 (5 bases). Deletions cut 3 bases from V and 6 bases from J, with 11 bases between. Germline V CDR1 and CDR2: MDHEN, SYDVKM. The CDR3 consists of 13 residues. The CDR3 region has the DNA TGTGCCAGCAGTTTGCCAGGGAGGGATGGCTACACCTTC. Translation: CASSLPGRDGYTF.

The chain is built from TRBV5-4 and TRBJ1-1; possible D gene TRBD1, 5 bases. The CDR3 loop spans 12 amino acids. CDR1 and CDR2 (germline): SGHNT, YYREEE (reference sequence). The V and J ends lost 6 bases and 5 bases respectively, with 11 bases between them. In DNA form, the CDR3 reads TGTGCCAGCAAGGAGCGGGGGACTGAAGCTTTCTTT. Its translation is CASKERGTEAFF.

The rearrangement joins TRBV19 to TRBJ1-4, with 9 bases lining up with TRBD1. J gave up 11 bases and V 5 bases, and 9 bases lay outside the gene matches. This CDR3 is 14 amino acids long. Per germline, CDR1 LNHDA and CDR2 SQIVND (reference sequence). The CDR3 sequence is CASSYRDRARKLFF. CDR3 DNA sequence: TGTGCCAGTAGTTACCGGGACAGGGCCCGTAAACTGTTTTTT.

The CDR3 DNA reads TGTGCCAGTAGTATATCTCAGGGTGTGGGCTCACCCCTCCACTTT. Translated: CASSISQGVGSPLHF. The chain joins TRBV19 to TRBJ1-6; a weak D match, TRBD1 (5 bases). The V gene's germline CDR1 is LNHDA and CDR2 SQIVND (reference sequence). This CDR3 contains 15 residues. Trimming removed 2 bases at V and 10 bases at J, with 15 bases between.

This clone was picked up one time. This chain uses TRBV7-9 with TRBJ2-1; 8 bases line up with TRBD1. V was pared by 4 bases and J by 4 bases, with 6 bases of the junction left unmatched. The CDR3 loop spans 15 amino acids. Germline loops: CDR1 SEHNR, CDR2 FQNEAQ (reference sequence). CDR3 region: CASSSGTGTYNEQFF. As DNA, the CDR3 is TGTGCCAGCAGCTCCGGGACAGGAACTTACAATGAGCAGTTCTTC. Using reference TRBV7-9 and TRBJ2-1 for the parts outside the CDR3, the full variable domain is DTGVSQNPRHKITKRGQNVTFRCDPISEHNRLYWYRQTLGQGPEFLTYFQNEAQLEKSRLLSDRFSAERPKGSFSTLEIQRTEQGDSAMYLCASSSGTGTYNEQFFGPGTRLTVL.

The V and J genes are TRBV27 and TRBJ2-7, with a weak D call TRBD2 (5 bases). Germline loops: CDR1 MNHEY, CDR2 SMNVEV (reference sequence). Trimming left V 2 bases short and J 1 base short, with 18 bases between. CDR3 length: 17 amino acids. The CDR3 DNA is TGTGCCAGCAGTTTAGCTGGGGAGATCAAGAGGTCCTACGAGCAGTACTTC. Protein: CASSLAGEIKRSYEQYF.

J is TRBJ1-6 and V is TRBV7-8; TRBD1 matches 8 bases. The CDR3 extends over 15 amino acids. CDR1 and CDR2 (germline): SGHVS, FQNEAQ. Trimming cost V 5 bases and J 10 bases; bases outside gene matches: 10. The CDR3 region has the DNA TGTGCCAGCAGCCCCGGGACAGGTGGCAGGTCACCCCTCCACTTT. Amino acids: CASSPGTGGRSPLHF.

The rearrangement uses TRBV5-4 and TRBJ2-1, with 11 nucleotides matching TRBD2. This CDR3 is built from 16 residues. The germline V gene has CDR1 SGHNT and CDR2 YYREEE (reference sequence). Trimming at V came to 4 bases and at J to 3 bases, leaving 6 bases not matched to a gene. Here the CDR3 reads CASSPRTSGLYNEQFF. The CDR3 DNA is TGTGCCAGCAGCCCTAGGACTAGCGGGCTCTACAATGAGCAGTTCTTC. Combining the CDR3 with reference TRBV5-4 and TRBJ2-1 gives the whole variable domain ETGVTQSPTHLIKTRGQQVTLRCSSQSGHNTVSWYQQALGQGPQFIFQYYREEENGRGNFPPRFSGLQFPNYSSELNVNALELDDSALYLCASSPRTSGLYNEQFFGPGTRLTVL.

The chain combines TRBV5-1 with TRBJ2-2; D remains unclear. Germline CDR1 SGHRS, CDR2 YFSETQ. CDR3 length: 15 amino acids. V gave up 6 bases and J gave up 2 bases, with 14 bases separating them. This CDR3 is CASNRQATNTGELFF. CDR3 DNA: TGCGCCAGCAATAGGCAGGCTACTAACACCGGGGAGCTGTTTTTT.

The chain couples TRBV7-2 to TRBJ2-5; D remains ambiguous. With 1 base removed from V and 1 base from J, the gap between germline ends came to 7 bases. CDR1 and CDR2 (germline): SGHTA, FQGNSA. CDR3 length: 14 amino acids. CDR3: CASSLGGGQETQYF. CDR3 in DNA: TGTGCCAGCAGCTTAGGTGGCGGCCAAGAGACCCAGTACTTC.

DNA of the CDR3: TGTGCCAGCAGTCCCCCCCGCGGCTATGGCTACACCTTC. Translation gives CASSPPRGYGYTF. The chain recombines TRBV28 with TRBJ1-2; D gene uncertain. Between the trimmed V and J ends, which lost 5 bases and 4 bases, there was a span of 11 bases. The CDR3 covers 13 residues. Looked up from germline, CDR1 is MDHEN and CDR2 is SYDVKM.

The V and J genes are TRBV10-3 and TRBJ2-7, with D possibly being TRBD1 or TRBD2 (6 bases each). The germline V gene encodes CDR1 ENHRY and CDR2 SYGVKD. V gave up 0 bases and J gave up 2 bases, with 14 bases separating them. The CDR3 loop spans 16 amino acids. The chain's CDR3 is CAISESGKGGTYEQYF. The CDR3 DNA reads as TGTGCCATCAGTGAGTCGGGGAAGGGGGGTACCTACGAGCAGTACTTC.

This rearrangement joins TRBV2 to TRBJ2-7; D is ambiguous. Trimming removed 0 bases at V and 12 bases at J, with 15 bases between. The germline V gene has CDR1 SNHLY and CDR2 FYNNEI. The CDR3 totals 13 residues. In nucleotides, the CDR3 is TGTGCCAGCAGTGAAGCCCCAGGCGCGAAGGCGTACTTC. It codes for CASSEAPGAKAYF.

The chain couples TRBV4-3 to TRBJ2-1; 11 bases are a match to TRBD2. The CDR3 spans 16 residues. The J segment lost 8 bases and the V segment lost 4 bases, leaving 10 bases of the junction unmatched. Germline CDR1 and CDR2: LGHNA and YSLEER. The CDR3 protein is CASSRLALAGGHEQFF. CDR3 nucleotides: TGCGCCAGCAGCCGATTAGCCCTAGCGGGAGGACATGAGCAGTTCTTC.

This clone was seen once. As DNA, the CDR3 is TGTGCCAGCAGCCAAGACAGGGGAAGCGAAAAACTGTTTTTT. Amino acids: CASSQDRGSEKLFF. The rearrangement uses TRBV11-2 and TRBJ1-4; TRBD1 matches at 8 bases. Losses at the gene ends were 5 bases for V and 8 bases for J; bases not matched to a gene: 7. From germline, CDR1 is SGHAT and CDR2 FQNNGV. The CDR3 consists of 14 residues.